This TCR beta chain was observed in a study of T cell responses to AZD1222 COVID-19 vaccine. Study results and caveats: None of the repertoires were sampled until the peak T cell response had passed.

Trimming left V 6 bases short and J 6 bases short, with 24 bases between. The CDR3 totals 17 residues. Looked up from germline, CDR1 is MGHDK and CDR2 is SYGVNS. Worth noting for this clone: Its antigen is unidentified.

TCRdb keeps only in-frame clones here, not all; method: immunoSEQ multiplex PCR. The profile shows 90,000 to 140,000 clones, 89% of them singletons. The origin of this receptor is an adult who received the AZD1222 COVID-19 vaccine. V usage is TRBV25-1 and J usage is TRBJ2-1; D is perhaps TRBD2 (6 bases). The input for sequencing was peripheral blood, taken 28 days after the second AZD1222 dose. CDR3 protein: CASRSHLGPNGGNEQFF. DNA for the CDR3: TGTGCCAGCAGATCACACCTTGGCCCAAACGGGGGCAATGAGCAGTTCTTC.